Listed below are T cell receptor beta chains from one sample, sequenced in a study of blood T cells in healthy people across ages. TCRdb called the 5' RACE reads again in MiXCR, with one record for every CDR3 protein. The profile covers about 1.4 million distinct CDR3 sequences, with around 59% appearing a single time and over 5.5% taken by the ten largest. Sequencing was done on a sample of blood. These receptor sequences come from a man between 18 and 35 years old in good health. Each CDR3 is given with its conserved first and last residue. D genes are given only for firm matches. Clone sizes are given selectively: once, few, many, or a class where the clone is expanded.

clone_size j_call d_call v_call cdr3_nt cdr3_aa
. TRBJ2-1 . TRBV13 TGTGCCAGCAGCTTAGGCAAGGGGGACAATGAGCAGTTCTTC CASSLGKGDNEQFF
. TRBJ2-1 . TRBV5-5 TGTGCCAGCAGCTTGTGGCAGAACAATGAGCAGTTCTTC CASSLWQNNEQFF
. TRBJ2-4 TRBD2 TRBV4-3 TGCGCCAGCAGCCAAACTAGCGGGGGGGGAATAAACATTCAGTACTTC CASSQTSGGGINIQYF
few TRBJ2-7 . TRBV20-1 TGCAGTGCCACAATAGTGGAGGGCCTTTCCGAGCAGTACTTC CSATIVEGLSEQYF
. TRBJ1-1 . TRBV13 TGTGCCAGCAGCTTAGGAACGAGGGGCGGCACTGAAGCTTTCTTT CASSLGTRGGTEAFF
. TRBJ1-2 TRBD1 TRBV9 TGTGCCAGCAGCGCCGAGGACAGGGAAAAGAACTATGGCTACACCTTC CASSAEDREKNYGYTF
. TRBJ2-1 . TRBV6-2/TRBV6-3 TGTGCCAGCAGAAAAGGTGGGGGGCGAAACGGGGAGCAGTTCTTC CASRKGGGRNGEQFF
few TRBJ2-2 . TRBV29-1 TGCAGCGTCTATACCGGGGAGCTGTTTTTT CSVYTGELFF
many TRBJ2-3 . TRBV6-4 TGTGCCAGCAGTGACTCGGGGGTAGCGACAGATACGCAGTATTTT CASSDSGVATDTQYF
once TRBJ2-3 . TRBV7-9 TGTGCCAGCAAGGCCGGAGATACGCAGTATTTT CASKAGDTQYF
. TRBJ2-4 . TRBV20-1 TGCAGTGCTAGAGTCCCCCTAGCGCCTAAAAACATTCAGTACTTC CSARVPLAPKNIQYF
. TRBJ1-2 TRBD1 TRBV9 TGTGCCAGCCGAAGACAGGGTTTGCCCTATGGCTACACCTTC CASRRQGLPYGYTF
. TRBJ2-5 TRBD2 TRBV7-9 TGTGCCAGCAGCTTTTTCGAGGCGGGGGGGCGAGAGGAGACCCAGTACTTC CASSFFEAGGREETQYF
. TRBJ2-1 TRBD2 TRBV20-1 TGCAGTGCTAGTGGCTCCCCCGGGAGGGGCCGGTACAATGAGCAGTTCTTC CSASGSPGRGRYNEQFF
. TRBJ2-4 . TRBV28 TGTGCCAGCAGACCAGCTCAAAACATTCAGTACTTC CASRPAQNIQYF
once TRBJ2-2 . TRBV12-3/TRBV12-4 TGTGCCAGCAGCTACAGCGCTCGAAACACCGGGGAGCTGTTTTTT CASSYSARNTGELFF
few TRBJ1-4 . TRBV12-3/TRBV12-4 TGTGCCAGCAGCTGGGACGTTGGGGAAAAACTGTTTTTT CASSWDVGEKLFF
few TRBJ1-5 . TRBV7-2 TGTGCCAGCAGCTTAGGGACATATGGTAATCAGCCCCAGCATTTT CASSLGTYGNQPQHF
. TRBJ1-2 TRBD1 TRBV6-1 TGTGCCAGCAGCAGGGGGTTTGATGGCCACACCTTC CASSRGFDGHTF
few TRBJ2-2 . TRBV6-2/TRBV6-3 TGTGCCAGCAGTTACGACCCCCGAGGTCCCGGGGAGCTGTTTTTT CASSYDPRGPGELFF
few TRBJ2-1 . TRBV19 TGTGCCAGTACCAAAGGTAGGGTGTCCTACAATGAGCAGTTCTTC CASTKGRVSYNEQFF
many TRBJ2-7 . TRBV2 TGTGCCAGCAGTGTTGCCCGGGGGAGCTACGAGCAGTACTTC CASSVARGSYEQYF
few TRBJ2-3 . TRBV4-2 TGTGCCAGCAGCCAAAGGGGTGCAGATACGCAGTATTTT CASSQRGADTQYF
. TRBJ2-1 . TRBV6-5 TGTGCCAGCCTTGGGGGGACTCACCGAAATGAGCAGTTCTTC CASLGGTHRNEQFF
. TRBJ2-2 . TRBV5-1 TGCGCCAGCAGAAAGGACGCAAACACCGGGGAGCTGTTTTTT CASRKDANTGELFF
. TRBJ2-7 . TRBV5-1 TGCGCCAGCAGCTTGGATGGTGGGTGGGACGAGCAGTACTTC CASSLDGGWDEQYF
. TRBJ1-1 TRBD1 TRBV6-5 TGTGCCAGCAGTTCACGACAGGGTCGTTTGACTGAAGCTTTCTTT CASSSRQGRLTEAFF